This TCR beta chain is from a study of T cell responses to AZD1222 COVID-19 vaccine. The study's findings and limits: Mapped onto spike, vaccine-associated CD4 TCRs spanned it and were dominant at 160-218 and 743-854. The study found Spike-specific TCR breadth and depth rose after two AZD1222 doses.

This clone came up once. The antigen remains undetermined. V gave up 2 bases and J gave up 0 bases, with 20 bases separating them. The germline V gene has CDR1 MNHNS and CDR2 SASEGT. This CDR3 is 18 amino acids long. Assay used: immunoSEQ multiplex PCR; TCRdb lists only in-frame clones, some missing. The sample shows some 120,000 clones, approximately 83% of them seen only once. The specimen was peripheral blood, collected on day 0 of MenACWY control vaccination. The clonotype comes from an adult in good health. The J gene is TRBJ2-7, the V gene TRBV6-1; D assignment may be TRBD1 or TRBD2 (5 bases each). The chain's CDR3 is CASSESLFGDPLSYEQYF. For the CDR3, the DNA is TGTGCCAGCAGTGAATCTCTTTTCGGGGACCCCCTCTCCTACGAGCAGTACTTC.